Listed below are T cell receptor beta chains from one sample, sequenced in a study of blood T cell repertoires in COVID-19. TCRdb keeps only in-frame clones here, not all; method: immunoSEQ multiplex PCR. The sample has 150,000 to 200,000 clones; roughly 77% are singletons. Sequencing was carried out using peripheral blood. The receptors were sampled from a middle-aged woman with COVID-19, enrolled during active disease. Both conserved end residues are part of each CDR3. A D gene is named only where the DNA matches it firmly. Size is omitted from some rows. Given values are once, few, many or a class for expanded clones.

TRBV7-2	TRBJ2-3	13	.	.	TGTGCCAGCAGCTTCGGGGGTAAGAGGGCGCAGTATTTT	CASSFGGKRAQYF
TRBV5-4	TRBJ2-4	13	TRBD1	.	TGTGCCAGCAGCTTAAAGGGGGCGGACATTCAGTACTTC	CASSLKGADIQYF
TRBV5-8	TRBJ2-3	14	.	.	TGTGCCAGCAGCTCTTATACTAGCACAGATACGCAGTATTTT	CASSSYTSTDTQYF
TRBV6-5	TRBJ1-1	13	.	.	TGTGCCAGCAGCCGACAGAGGAACACTGAAGCTTTCTTT	CASSRQRNTEAFF
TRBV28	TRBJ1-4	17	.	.	TGTGCCAGCAGTCCCCGTCTCGGGGGGCGGACTAATGAAAAACTGTTTTTT	CASSPRLGGRTNEKLFF
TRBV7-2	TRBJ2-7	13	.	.	TGTGCCAGCAGCGGATCTGCAGGGCGCGAGCAGTACTTC	CASSGSAGREQYF
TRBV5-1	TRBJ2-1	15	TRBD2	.	TGCGCCAGCGGCCGACTAGCGGGAACCTACAATGAGCAGTTCTTC	CASGRLAGTYNEQFF
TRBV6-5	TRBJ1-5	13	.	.	TGTGCCAGCAGATCAGGGCTACATCAGCCCCAGCATTTT	CASRSGLHQPQHF
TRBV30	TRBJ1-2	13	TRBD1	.	TGTGCCTGGTCCGGAACAGGGGACTATGGCTACACCTTC	CAWSGTGDYGYTF
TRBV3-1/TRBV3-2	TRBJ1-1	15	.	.	TGTGCCAGCAGCCATTCGGCCGACAGGTCCTCAGAAGCTTTCTTT	CASSHSADRSSEAFF
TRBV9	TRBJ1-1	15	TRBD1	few	TGTGCCAGCAGCCCTCCCGGGACAGGGAACACTGAAGCTTTCTTT	CASSPPGTGNTEAFF
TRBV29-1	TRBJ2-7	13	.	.	TGCAGCGTTGATTCGGGGTCCTCCTACGAGCAGTACTTC	CSVDSGSSYEQYF
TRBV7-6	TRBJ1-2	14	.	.	TGTGCCAGCAGCTTTTGGGGGGGAAACTATGGCTACACCTTC	CASSFWGGNYGYTF
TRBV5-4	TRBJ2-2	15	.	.	TGTGCCAGCAGCTCGTCTAGAATGAACACCGGGGAGCTGTTTTTT	CASSSSRMNTGELFF
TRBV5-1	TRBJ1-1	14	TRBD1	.	TGCGCCAGCAGCCTAGGGGGCGCGGGCACTGAAGCTTTCTTT	CASSLGGAGTEAFF
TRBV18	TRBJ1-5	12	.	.	TGTGCCAGCTCACCTGGAGATCAGCCCCAGCATTTT	CASSPGDQPQHF
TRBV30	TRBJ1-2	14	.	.	TGTGCCTGGAGCCTGGGGGGGCTTTACTATGGCTACACCTTC	CAWSLGGLYYGYTF
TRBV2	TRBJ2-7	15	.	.	TGTGCCAGCATGGCCATCGATGGGGCTGCCTACGAGCAGTACTTC	CASMAIDGAAYEQYF
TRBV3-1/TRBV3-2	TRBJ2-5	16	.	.	TGTGCCAGCAGCCAAGGTTTTAGCGAGGGGGGGGAGACCCAGTACTTC	CASSQGFSEGGETQYF
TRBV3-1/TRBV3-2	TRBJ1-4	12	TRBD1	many	TGTGCCAGCAGCCAGATGACAGGGATCCTGTTTTTT	CASSQMTGILFF
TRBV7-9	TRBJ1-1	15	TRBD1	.	TGTGCCAGCAGCCACGACAGGGGTCGGGTCACTGAAGCTTTCTTT	CASSHDRGRVTEAFF
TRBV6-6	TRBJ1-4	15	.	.	TGTGCCAGCAGCTCAGGGTTGACGACTAATGAAAAACTGTTTTTT	CASSSGLTTNEKLFF
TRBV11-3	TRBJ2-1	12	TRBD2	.	TGTGCCAGCAGCAACCCGCGGGGGGAGCAGTTCTTC	CASSNPRGEQFF
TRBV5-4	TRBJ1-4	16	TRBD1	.	TGTGCCAGCAGCCTCGGGACAGATCCAACTAATGAAAAACTGTTTTTT	CASSLGTDPTNEKLFF
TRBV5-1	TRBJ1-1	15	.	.	TGCGCCAGCAGCGTCCCAGGGTCTCTCAACACTGAAGCTTTCTTT	CASSVPGSLNTEAFF
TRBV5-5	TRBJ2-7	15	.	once	TGTGCCAGCAGCTTGGTCTACCAGGGTTCCTACGAGCAGTACTTC	CASSLVYQGSYEQYF
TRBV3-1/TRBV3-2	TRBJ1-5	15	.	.	TGTGCCAGCAGCCAAGACCTCTATAGCAATCAGCCCCAGCATTTT	CASSQDLYSNQPQHF
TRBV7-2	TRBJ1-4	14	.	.	TGTGCCAGCAGCTCCCCAAATCACTTGGAAAAACTGTTTTTT	CASSSPNHLEKLFF
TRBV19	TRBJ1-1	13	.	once	TGTGCCAGTAGCCCTCAGGGGAACACTGAAGCTTTCTTT	CASSPQGNTEAFF
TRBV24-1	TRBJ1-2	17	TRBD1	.	TGTGCCACCAGTGACCAGACAGGGGACGGTACTAACTATGGCTACACCTTC	CATSDQTGDGTNYGYTF
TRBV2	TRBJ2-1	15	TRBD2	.	TGTGCCAGCAGTGCCGCGGGGGGGCCCGCCAATGAGCAGTTCTTC	CASSAAGGPANEQFF
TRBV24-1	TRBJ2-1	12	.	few	TGTGCCACCAGTGATTTTTCGAATGAGCAGTTCTTC	CATSDFSNEQFF
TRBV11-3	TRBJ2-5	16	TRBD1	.	TGTGCCAGCAGCTTAAGAAGCCAGGGGGCGAGAGAGACCCAGTACTTC	CASSLRSQGARETQYF
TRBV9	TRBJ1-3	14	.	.	TGTGCCAGCAGCGTAGGCGGGGATGGAAACACCATATATTTT	CASSVGGDGNTIYF
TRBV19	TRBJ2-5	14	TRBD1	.	TGTGCCAGTAGCGGGACAGGGGGCGTACAGACCCAGTACTTC	CASSGTGGVQTQYF
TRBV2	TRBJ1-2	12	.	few	TGTGCCAGCGACGGCACAAGGGGTGGCTACACCTTC	CASDGTRGGYTF